Listed below are T cell receptor beta chains from one sample, sequenced in a study of T cells in Graves' hyperthyroidism and ophthalmopathy. Using its own MiXCR run on the multiplex PCR reads, TCRdb lists one record per CDR3 protein. This sample has about 400,000 distinct CDR3 sequences, with 15% to 17% found just once. The sample consisted of blood. These receptor sequences come from a woman aged 18-30 years with Graves' hyperthyroidism. Each CDR3 is given with its conserved first and last residue. D genes are given only for firm matches. Expanded clones are given a class, and other clones once, few, many or no size at all.

DNA	CDR3	length	D	size	J	V
TGTGCCAGCAAGGTTCAGGTCGGCTGGGAGACCCAGTACTTC	CASKVQVGWETQYF	14	-	many	TRBJ2-5	TRBV28
TGTGCCAGCAGCCCCCCGGAGAACGATGAGCAGTTCTTC	CASSPPENDEQFF	13	-	many	TRBJ2-1	TRBV3-1
TGTGCCAGCAGCCCGACAGTGGGATATAATTCACCCCTCCACTTT	CASSPTVGYNSPLHF	15	-	many	TRBJ1-6	TRBV7-8
TGTGCCAGCAGTTTGGGGCCCGTGGGCCCCTCACCCCTCCACTTT	CASSLGPVGPSPLHF	15	-	many	TRBJ1-6	TRBV28
TGTGCCAGCAGTTCCGGGACTAGCGGAGGCGTTTATGAGCAGTTCTTC	CASSSGTSGGVYEQFF	16	TRBD2	few	TRBJ2-1	TRBV12-3/TRBV12-4
TGTGCCAGCTCACCAGCGACAGGGGCTAGGGGAGAGACCCAGTACTTC	CASSPATGARGETQYF	16	TRBD1	-	TRBJ2-5	TRBV18
TGCGCCAGCAGCCCTGGCCTGACAGGGGAGAGCAATCAGCCCCAGCATTTT	CASSPGLTGESNQPQHF	17	TRBD1	-	TRBJ1-5	TRBV4-1
TGTGCCAGCAGCTCAAGGACAGGCTTCTACGAGCAGTACTTC	CASSSRTGFYEQYF	14	TRBD1	medium-sized	TRBJ2-7	TRBV7-2
TGTGCCAGCAGGACAGGGAAAAGGAGTGAAAAACTGTTTTTT	CASRTGKRSEKLFF	14	TRBD1	-	TRBJ1-4	TRBV12-3/TRBV12-4
TGTGCCAGCAGTTACCGGGACAGGGGCCCCTCCTACAATGAGCAGTTCTTC	CASSYRDRGPSYNEQFF	17	TRBD1	-	TRBJ2-1	TRBV6-5
TGTGCCAGCAGACCCACAGGAACGAACACTGAAGCTTTCTTT	CASRPTGTNTEAFF	14	-	few	TRBJ1-1	TRBV7-6
TGTGCCAGCAGCCTTGGACAGGAAACCACCGGGGAGCTGTTTTTT	CASSLGQETTGELFF	15	TRBD1	few	TRBJ2-2	TRBV6-1
TGTGCCAGCAGCTTAGCCGGCCGGGGGGACACCATATATTTT	CASSLAGRGDTIYF	14	-	-	TRBJ1-3	TRBV13
TGTGCCAGCTCACCTCGACAGGGCATTCAGGAGACCCAGTACTTC	CASSPRQGIQETQYF	15	TRBD1	-	TRBJ2-5	TRBV18
TGCGCCAGCAGTGATTTCGGGAATCAGCCCCAGCATTTT	CASSDFGNQPQHF	13	-	-	TRBJ1-5	TRBV10-1
TGTGCCAGCTGGAGCGTCCCCGGGGGGCTGTTTTTT	CASWSVPGGLFF	12	-	-	TRBJ2-2	TRBV6-1
TGTGCCAGCAGTTTAAGGGGGCTCGCTGAAGCTTTCTTT	CASSLRGLAEAFF	13	TRBD1	many	TRBJ1-1	TRBV12-3/TRBV12-4
TGTGCCAGCAGCCTGGGGCATGAGCAGTTCTTC	CASSLGHEQFF	11	-	many	TRBJ2-1	TRBV5-6
TGTGCCAGCAGTTTAGGTATTGTGTCTGGAGCTTTCTTT	CASSLGIVSGAFF	13	-	many	TRBJ1-1	TRBV12-3/TRBV12-4
TGCAGTGCTATCGAACCCTGGGGGACTGGAAACACCATATATTTT	CSAIEPWGTGNTIYF	15	-	-	TRBJ1-3	TRBV20-1
TGCAGTGCTCGTTCGATGGGGCAGGGGGCCTTATATGGCTACACCTTC	CSARSMGQGALYGYTF	16	TRBD1	many	TRBJ1-2	TRBV20-1
TGTGCCAGCAGCTTGGTCCGGGGGCAGAATTCACCCCTCCACTTT	CASSLVRGQNSPLHF	15	-	-	TRBJ1-6	TRBV5-5
TGTGCCAGCTCACCGGTTAAGGGACAAATCCAAGAGACCCAGTACTTC	CASSPVKGQIQETQYF	16	-	-	TRBJ2-5	TRBV18
TGTGCCAGCAGCTTAACCTGGGGCCGGGTAGGGGACATTCAGTACTTC	CASSLTWGRVGDIQYF	16	-	many	TRBJ2-4	TRBV11-2
TGTGCCAGCAGTCCGGGACGGGACTTCCACGAGCAGTACTTC	CASSPGRDFHEQYF	14	-	many	TRBJ2-7	TRBV28
TGCGCCAGCAGACGGACAGCATATAGCAATCAGCCCCAGCATTTT	CASRRTAYSNQPQHF	15	-	many	TRBJ1-5	TRBV4-1
TGTGCCAGCAGCTTACAAGGGGGCACCTCCGGAAACACCATATATTTT	CASSLQGGTSGNTIYF	16	TRBD1	few	TRBJ1-3	TRBV7-9
TGTGCCACCAGTGGGGTGGACAGGGTAGGAGAGACCCAGTACTTC	CATSGVDRVGETQYF	15	TRBD1	many	TRBJ2-5	TRBV24-1
TGTGCCAGCAGTTCCTTGGGACTAGCGGGGGGGAAGCAGTTCTTC	CASSSLGLAGGKQFF	15	TRBD2	many	TRBJ2-1	TRBV27
TGTGCCAGCAGTCATAAGACTAGCGGATCCCTCGAGCAGTACTTC	CASSHKTSGSLEQYF	15	TRBD2	many	TRBJ2-7	TRBV27
TGTGCCAGCAGAATAGCGGGACGGAATGAGCAGTTCTTC	CASRIAGRNEQFF	13	TRBD2	many	TRBJ2-1	TRBV6-2/TRBV6-3
TGTGCCAGCAGCTTAGCGGACAGGGGGCAGCCCTACGAGCAGTACTTC	CASSLADRGQPYEQYF	16	TRBD1	-	TRBJ2-7	TRBV7-6
TGCGCCAGCAGCTTGGACGGGACTAGCGGGGGGGACCTCTCCTACAATGAGCAGTTCTTC	CASSLDGTSGGDLSYNEQFF	20	TRBD2	-	TRBJ2-1	TRBV5-1
TGTGCCAGCAGCTTGACTTCCGGGACAGGGTACCAAGAGACCCAGTACTTC	CASSLTSGTGYQETQYF	17	TRBD1	-	TRBJ2-5	TRBV5-1
TGTGCCAGCAGTTTTATAGCGGGAGACCACGAGCAGTACTTC	CASSFIAGDHEQYF	14	TRBD2	many	TRBJ2-7	TRBV28
TGTGCTAGCAGCTCCCGGACTAGCGGGGGCGACGAGCAGTACTTC	CASSSRTSGGDEQYF	15	TRBD2	-	TRBJ2-7	TRBV7-9
TGCAGTGCTAGCTTCGGACTAGCGGGAGAGGCATCCTACGAGCAGTACTTC	CSASFGLAGEASYEQYF	17	TRBD2	-	TRBJ2-7	TRBV20-1
TGTGCCAACCGGGGACTAGCGGGAGGTCACGATGAGCAGTTCTTC	CANRGLAGGHDEQFF	15	TRBD2	many	TRBJ2-1	TRBV6-2/TRBV6-3
TGTGCCAGCAGACAACGAGACGAAAGCTACAATGAGCAGTTCTTC	CASRQRDESYNEQFF	15	-	many	TRBJ2-1	TRBV2
TGTGCCAGCAGTTCCGACCTTGGGCAAGAGACCCAGTACTTC	CASSSDLGQETQYF	14	-	many	TRBJ2-5	TRBV6-2/TRBV6-3
TGTGCCAGCAGTTTGCGGGGACGCACTGGAGCTTTCTTT	CASSLRGRTGAFF	13	-	-	TRBJ1-1	TRBV12-3/TRBV12-4
TGTGCTAGCAGCTTAGCGGAACACAATGAGCAGTTCTTC	CASSLAEHNEQFF	13	-	-	TRBJ2-1	TRBV7-7
TGCAGCGTTGTATGGCTAGCGGGGTTGGCGGGAGAGCAGTACTTC	CSVVWLAGLAGEQYF	15	TRBD2	many	TRBJ2-7	TRBV29-1
TGTGCCAGCAGTGAACTGGGGCAGGGTAGGGATGGCTACACCTTC	CASSELGQGRDGYTF	15	-	-	TRBJ1-2	TRBV25-1
TGTGCCATCGGTCGGGACAGAAATCAGCCCCAGCATTTT	CAIGRDRNQPQHF	13	TRBD1	few	TRBJ1-5	TRBV10-3
TGTGCCAGCAGCCGAGACAGGGGGGCTACCCAAGAGACCCAGTACTTC	CASSRDRGATQETQYF	16	TRBD1	many	TRBJ2-5	TRBV7-2
TGCGCCAGCAGTGGGCAGATAAACACCATATATTTT	CASSGQINTIYF	12	-	once	TRBJ1-3	TRBV10-2
TGTGCCAGCAGTTTAAAATTGGGGAACACTGAAGCTTTCTTT	CASSLKLGNTEAFF	14	-	many	TRBJ1-1	TRBV12-3/TRBV12-4
TGTGCCAGCAGCATTCAGGGACAGACTAACTATGGCTACACCTTC	CASSIQGQTNYGYTF	15	TRBD1	many	TRBJ1-2	TRBV7-8
TGTGCCAGCAGTCCGGGACAGGGCAAGCTTATGAACACTGAAGCTTTCTTT	CASSPGQGKLMNTEAFF	17	TRBD1	few	TRBJ1-1	TRBV6-1
TGTGCCAGTAGTACCGAACAGGGTCGGAACGAGCAGTACTTC	CASSTEQGRNEQYF	14	-	few	TRBJ2-7	TRBV19
TGTGCCAGCAGTTACCCCGATCGTCACTACGAGCAGTACTTC	CASSYPDRHYEQYF	14	-	-	TRBJ2-7	TRBV6-2/TRBV6-3
TGTGCCAGCAGCACCCCGATGATATCAAGCTCCTACAATGAGCAGTTCTTC	CASSTPMISSSYNEQFF	17	-	many	TRBJ2-1	TRBV11-2
TGTGCCAGCGGGGACATAGCGGGAGGGCTAGATACGCAGTATTTT	CASGDIAGGLDTQYF	15	TRBD2	-	TRBJ2-3	TRBV27
TGTGCCACCAGCAAGCCAACCCCTCTGGGGAGGCCGGACATTCAGTACTTC	CATSKPTPLGRPDIQYF	17	-	many	TRBJ2-4	TRBV15
TGCGCCAGCAATCCGAGGGGAAGGGACACCGGGGAGCTGTTTTTT	CASNPRGRDTGELFF	15	-	many	TRBJ2-2	TRBV5-1
TGTGCCAGCAGTTTGGGACTAGCGGGGCCCGGGGAGACCCAGTACTTC	CASSLGLAGPGETQYF	16	TRBD2	-	TRBJ2-5	TRBV28
TGTGCCAGCAGCCCCCCTAGCGGGAGTTCAGAGACCCAGTACTTC	CASSPPSGSSETQYF	15	TRBD2	many	TRBJ2-5	TRBV11-2
TGTGCCACCATGACCGTTAGCTCCTACGAGCAGTACTTC	CATMTVSSYEQYF	13	-	few	TRBJ2-7	TRBV25-1